Below, 5 T cell receptor beta chains from the same sample are listed, as sequenced in a study of cytomegalovirus exposure and HLA in healthy donors. Sequencing used immunoSEQ multiplex PCR; TCRdb keeps in-frame clones, though not all of them. The top ten clones hold 5.8% of a sample with about 56,000 clones, just over 90% of them seen once. The specimen sequenced was PBMCs. Every receptor here comes from a woman aged 18-29 years in good health and CMV-seronegative.

Worth noting for this clone: The junction departs from the called germline gene at one end, perhaps through a read error. The chain recombines TRBV7-2 with TRBJ1-5; D is ambiguous. This CDR3 spans 16 amino acids. Germline V gives CDR1 SGHTA, CDR2 FQGNSA. The CDR3 protein is CASSLASRHSNQPQHF. The CDR3 DNA reads TGTGCCAGCAGCCTAGCCTCTAGGCATAGCAATCAGCCCCAGCATTTT.

This chain links TRBV11-1 with TRBJ2-1, with TRBD2 identical over 12 bases. The CDR3 has 17 amino acids. The germline V gene encodes CDR1 SGHAT and CDR2 FQDESV (reference sequence). J lost 4 bases, V lost 2 bases, and 6 bases had no gene match. The CDR3: CASSLWTLAGGYNEQFF. The CDR3 DNA reads TGTGCCAGCAGCTTATGGACCCTAGCGGGGGGGTACAATGAGCAGTTCTTC.

DNA of the CDR3: TGTGCCAGTAGTACCTCCGTCAGAGCGTTCTATGGCTACACCTTC. Residues: CASSTSVRAFYGYTF. The chain recombines TRBV19 with TRBJ1-2; D ambiguous. This CDR3 comprises 15 residues. V gave up 4 bases and J gave up 4 bases, with 16 bases separating them. Germline V gene data show CDR1 as LNHDA and CDR2 as SQIVND (reference sequence).

The chain recombines TRBV9 with TRBJ2-7, with TRBD2 identical over 10 bases. CDR3 size: 14 residues. The germline CDR1 and CDR2 sequences are SGDLS and YYNGEE. J gave up 5 bases and V 3 bases, and 5 bases lay outside the gene matches. For the CDR3, the DNA is TGTGCCAGCAGCGGTAGCGGGGGGTGGGACGAGCAGTACTTC. Residues: CASSGSGGWDEQYF.

This clone was detected only once. The chain uses TRBV6-5 and TRBJ2-1, with D possibly TRBD1 on 5 matching bases. Germline lookup yields CDR1 MNHEY and CDR2 SVGAGI. Trimming removed 0 bases at V and 13 bases at J, with 13 bases between. The CDR3 contains 13 residues. The CDR3 nucleotides are TGTGCCAGCAGTTACTCGGTCGGCGACAGACAGTTCTTC. This translates into CASSYSVGDRQFF.